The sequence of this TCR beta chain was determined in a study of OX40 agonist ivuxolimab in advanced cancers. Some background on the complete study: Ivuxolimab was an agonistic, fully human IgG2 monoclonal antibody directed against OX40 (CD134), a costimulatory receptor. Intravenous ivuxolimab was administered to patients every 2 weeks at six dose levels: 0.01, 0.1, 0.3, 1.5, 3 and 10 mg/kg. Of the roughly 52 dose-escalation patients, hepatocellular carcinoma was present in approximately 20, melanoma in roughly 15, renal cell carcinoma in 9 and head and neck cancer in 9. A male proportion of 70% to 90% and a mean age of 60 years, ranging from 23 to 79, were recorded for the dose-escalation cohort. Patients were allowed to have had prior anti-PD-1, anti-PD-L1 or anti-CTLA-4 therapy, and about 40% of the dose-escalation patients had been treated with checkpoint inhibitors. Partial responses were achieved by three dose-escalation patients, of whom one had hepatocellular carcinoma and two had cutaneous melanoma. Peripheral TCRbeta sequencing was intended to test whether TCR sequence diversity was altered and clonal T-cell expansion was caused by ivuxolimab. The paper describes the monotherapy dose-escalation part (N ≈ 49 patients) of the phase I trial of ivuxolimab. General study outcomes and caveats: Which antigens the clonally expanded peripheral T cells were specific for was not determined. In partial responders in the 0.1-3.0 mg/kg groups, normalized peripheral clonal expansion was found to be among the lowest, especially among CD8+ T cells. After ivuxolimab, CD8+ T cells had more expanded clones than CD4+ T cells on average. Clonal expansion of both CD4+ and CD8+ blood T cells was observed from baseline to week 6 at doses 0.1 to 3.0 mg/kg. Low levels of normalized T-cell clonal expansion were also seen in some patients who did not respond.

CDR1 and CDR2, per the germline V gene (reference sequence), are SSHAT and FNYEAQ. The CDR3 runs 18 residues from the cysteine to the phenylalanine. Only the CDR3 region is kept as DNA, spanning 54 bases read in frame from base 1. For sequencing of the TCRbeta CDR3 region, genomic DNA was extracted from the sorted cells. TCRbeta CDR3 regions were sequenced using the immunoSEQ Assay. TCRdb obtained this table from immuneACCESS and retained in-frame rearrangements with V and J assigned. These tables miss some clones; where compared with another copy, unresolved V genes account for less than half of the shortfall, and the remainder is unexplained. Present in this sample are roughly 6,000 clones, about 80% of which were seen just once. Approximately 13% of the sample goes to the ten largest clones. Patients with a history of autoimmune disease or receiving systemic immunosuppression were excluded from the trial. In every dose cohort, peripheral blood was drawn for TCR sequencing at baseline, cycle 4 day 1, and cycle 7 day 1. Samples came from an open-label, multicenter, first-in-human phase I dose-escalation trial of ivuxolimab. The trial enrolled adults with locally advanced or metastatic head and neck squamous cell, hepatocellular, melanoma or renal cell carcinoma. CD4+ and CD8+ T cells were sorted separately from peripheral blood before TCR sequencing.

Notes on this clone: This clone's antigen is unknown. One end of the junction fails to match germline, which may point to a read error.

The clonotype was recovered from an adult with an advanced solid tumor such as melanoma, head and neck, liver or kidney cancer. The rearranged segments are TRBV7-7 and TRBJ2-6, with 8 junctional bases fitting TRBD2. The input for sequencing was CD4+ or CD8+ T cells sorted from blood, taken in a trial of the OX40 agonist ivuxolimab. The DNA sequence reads TGTGCTAGCAGTCCCGGGAGGGTTGCATTCTCTGGGGCCAACGTCCTGACTTTC. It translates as CASSPGRVAFSGANVLTF.